The 26 T cell receptor beta chains in this list originate from one sample, sequenced in a study of regulatory T cells in long-lasting Graves disease. Time point described: newly diagnosed GD, antithyroid drugs for less than 3 months. The TCR library was made from RNA that had been extracted from PBMCs in TRIzol. Combining iRepertoire HTBI primers with Arm-PCR of CDR3 regions, the authors built TCR beta libraries. Using its own MiXCR run on the multiplex PCR reads, TCRdb lists one record per CDR3 protein. This sample carries roughly 420,000 distinct CDR3 sequences, about 14% of them seen once, and the ten largest clones take 17%. The data were also submitted as part of a second study, on T cells in Graves' hyperthyroidism and ophthalmopathy.

The sample consisted of peripheral blood mononuclear cells (PBMCs), taken at new diagnosis, from a patient treated with antithyroid drugs. The receptors stem from a woman aged 45-60 years with Graves disease.

This clonotype was seen repeatedly, ten times or more. This chain joins TRBV27 and TRBJ2-1; 7 bases fit TRBD2. V was pared by 4 bases and J by 5 bases, with 17 bases of the junction left unmatched. Germline CDR1 reads MNHEY; CDR2 reads SMNVEV (reference sequence). The CDR3 has 18 amino acids. The CDR3, as DNA: TGTGCCAGCAGTTCTATCCTACTAGCGTTGGAGAACCACAATGAGCAGTTCTTC. As protein: CASSSILLALENHNEQFF.

This clonotype was seen only a few times. The chain combines TRBV29-1 with TRBJ2-1; the D is unclear. TRBJ2-5 explains the end of the DNA better; the J call may be wrong. Per the germline V gene, CDR1 is SQVTM and CDR2 is ANQGSEA. The CDR3 loop spans 11 amino acids. CDR3 nucleotides: TGCAGCGTTGAACTTCAAGAGACCCAGTACTTC. This sequence encodes CSVELQETQYF.

This chain joins TRBV19 and TRBJ2-1; no reliable D call. Trimming removed 7 bases at V and 4 bases at J, with 11 bases between. CDR3 length equals 13 residues. Per germline, CDR1 LNHDA and CDR2 SQIVND (reference sequence). The DNA of the CDR3 is TGTGCCAGTATGGACCTTAATTACAATGAGCAGTTCTTC. This codes for CASMDLNYNEQFF.

This clonotype showed up many times. CDR3: CASSRSGRNHNEQFF. CDR3 bases: TGTGCCAGCAGCCGGAGCGGGAGGAACCATAATGAGCAGTTCTTC. The chain uses TRBV28 and TRBJ2-1, with 9 bases fitting TRBD2. The CDR3 loop spans 15 amino acids. Germline CDR1 is MDHEN and CDR2 is SYDVKM. V was clipped by 6 bases and J by 7 bases; unmatched bases: 10.

V gene TRBV3-1 combines with J gene TRBJ2-7, with 7 bases matching TRBD2. Germline values: CDR1 LGHDT, CDR2 YNNKEL (reference sequence). The CDR3 extends over 14 amino acids. V was clipped by 3 bases and J by 0 bases; unmatched bases: 2. The CDR3 DNA sequence: TGTGCCAGCAGCCAGGGGGGGACCTCCTACGAGCAGTACTTC. Its translation: CASSQGGTSYEQYF.

This clonotype was detected ten times or more. The V gene is TRBV7-8, the J gene TRBJ2-1; 8 bases are a match to TRBD2. Germline V gives CDR1 SGHVS, CDR2 FQNEAQ. The CDR3 is 16 residues long. The V and J ends lost 5 bases and 9 bases, in that order; junction bases with no gene match: 15. In nucleotides, the CDR3 is TGTGCCAGCAGCGCGATGGGGCGGGAGGTCAGCCGTGAGCAGTTCTTC. Its translation is CASSAMGREVSREQFF.

This clonotype was seen repeatedly, ten times or more. DNA of the CDR3: TGTGCCAGCAGCGGGACTAGCGATCACAATGAGCAGTTCTTC. Translated, it gives CASSGTSDHNEQFF. The chain joins TRBV28 to TRBJ2-1; 10 nucleotides line up with TRBD2. V shed 6 bases, J shed 5 bases, and the junction held 4 bases outside the gene matches. Germline V gene sequence: CDR1 MDHEN, CDR2 SYDVKM. The CDR3 extends over 14 amino acids.

The rearrangement joins TRBV14 to TRBJ1-4; D is undetermined. The V end lost 3 bases, the J end lost 8 bases, and 16 bases lay between the germline ends. The CDR3 is 15 residues long. CDR1 is SGHDN and CDR2 is FVKESK in the germline V gene. The CDR3 protein is CASSHRAGGFEKLFF. The CDR3 DNA reads as TGTGCCAGCAGCCATAGGGCTGGAGGATTCGAAAAACTGTTTTTT. The variable domain in full, completed from reference TRBV14 and TRBJ1-4, reads EAGVTQFPSHSVIEKGQTVTLRCDPISGHDNLYWYRRVMGKEIKFLLHFVKESKQDESGMPNNRFLAERTGGTYSTLKVQPAELEDSGVYFCASSHRAGGFEKLFFGSGTQLSVL.

In its sample, this clonotype was seen many times. V is TRBV7-3 and J is TRBJ1-3, with D hard to call. CDR1 and CDR2 (germline): SGHTA, FQGTGA. V was cut by 1 base and J by 2 bases, with 9 bases left in between. The CDR3 loop spans 15 amino acids. This CDR3 is CASSLNAAPGNTIYF. CDR3 sequence (DNA): TGTGCCAGCAGCTTAAATGCGGCCCCTGGAAACACCATATATTTT.

This chain links TRBV4-2 with TRBJ2-7; D is unclear. The ends were cut back, 4 bases at V and 1 base at J, with 14 bases in the middle. This CDR3 contains 15 residues. Germline CDR1 reads LGHNA; CDR2 reads YNFKEQ. CDR3 region: CASSLRTYRSYEQYF. In DNA form, the CDR3 reads TGTGCCAGCAGCCTACGGACCTATCGGTCCTACGAGCAGTACTTC.

The rearrangement joins TRBV7-2 to TRBJ1-5, with D perhaps matching TRBD1 (5 bases). V was pared by 1 base and J by 3 bases, with 13 bases between. Per the germline V gene, CDR1 is SGHTA and CDR2 is FQGNSA. The CDR3 is 16 residues long. CDR3 sequence: CASSLGPRGPNQPQHF. CDR3 bases: TGTGCCAGCAGCTTAGGGCCCCGGGGACCCAATCAGCCCCAGCATTTT.

This clonotype has at least ten counts. The chain joins TRBV5-6 to TRBJ2-3; TRBD2 matches at 7 bases. Germline CDR1 reads SGHDT; CDR2 reads YYEEEE. This CDR3 contains 14 residues. J lost 4 bases, V lost 0 bases, and 2 bases had no gene match. The CDR3 DNA reads TGTGCCAGCAGCTTGGGGGGGAGGGCAGATACGCAGTATTTT. Protein sequence: CASSLGGRADTQYF.

This clonotype was recorded at least ten times. This chain joins TRBV28 and TRBJ2-7; D is perhaps TRBD2 (6 bases). This CDR3 has 14 residues. CDR1 and CDR2 from the germline V gene are MDHEN and SYDVKM. The ends were cut back, 6 bases at V and 2 bases at J, with 14 bases in the middle. CDR3 protein: CASRPPGETYEQYF. DNA of the CDR3: TGTGCCAGCAGACCTCCGGGGGAAACCTACGAGCAGTACTTC. Combining the CDR3 with reference TRBV28 and TRBJ2-7 gives the whole variable domain DVKVTQSSRYLVKRTGEKVFLECVQDMDHENMFWYRQDPGLGLRLIYFSYDVKMKEKGDIPEGYSVSREKKERFSLILESASTNQTSMYLCASRPPGETYEQYFGPGTRLTVT.

The sample holds a few counts of this clonotype. The chain couples TRBV10-3 to TRBJ2-1; possibly TRBD1 for D (6 bases). From germline, CDR1 is ENHRY and CDR2 SYGVKD. Between the trimmed V and J ends, which lost 4 bases and 5 bases, there was a span of 12 bases. This CDR3 spans 14 amino acids. CDR3 amino acids: CAISALDSNNEQFF. The CDR3 nucleotides read TGTGCCATCAGTGCACTGGACAGCAACAATGAGCAGTTCTTC.

The rearrangement links TRBV5-5 to TRBJ2-2; weak D call: TRBD2 (5 bases). The V end was cut by 0 bases, the J end by 5 bases, with 8 bases between. Germline lookup yields CDR1 SGHKS and CDR2 YYEKEE (reference sequence). The CDR3 extends over 14 amino acids. This CDR3 is CASSLGGGTGELFF. The CDR3, as DNA: TGTGCCAGCAGCTTGGGTGGCGGGACCGGGGAGCTGTTTTTT.

This clonotype was recorded many times. V and J are TRBV5-8 and TRBJ2-7, with D hard to call. The CDR3 spans 14 residues. Deletions cut 2 bases from V and 3 bases from J, with 12 bases between. Germline V gene lookup returns CDR1 SGHTS and CDR2 YDEGEE. The CDR3 protein is CASSLNARNYEQYF. The CDR3 coding sequence is TGTGCCAGCAGCTTAAATGCTAGGAACTACGAGCAGTACTTC. Filled out from reference TRBV5-8 and TRBJ2-7, the complete variable domain reads EAGVTQSPTHLIKTRGQQATLRCSPISGHTSVYWYQQALGLGLQFLLWYDEGEERNRGNFPPRFSGRQFPNYSSELNVNALELEDSALYLCASSLNARNYEQYFGPGTRLTVT.

There are a few counts of this clonotype. The genes are TRBV27 and TRBJ1-6, with D possibly being TRBD1 (5 bases). This CDR3 comprises 16 residues. Trimming took 7 bases from V and 0 from J, leaving 13 bases between them. The germline gives CDR1 MNHEY, CDR2 SMNVEV (reference sequence). The CDR3, as DNA: TGTGCCAGCACCCCGGGGGGAAGCTCCTATAATTCACCCCTCCACTTT. Translated, it gives CASTPGGSSYNSPLHF.

This clonotype came up many times. This sequence joins TRBV5-1 and TRBJ2-3; D is unresolved. V was shortened by 4 bases and J by 3 bases, with 9 bases between the two germline ends. CDR1 and CDR2 (germline): SGHRS, YFSETQ. The CDR3 has 13 amino acids. CDR3: CASSQLTTDTQYF. The CDR3 nucleotides are TGCGCCAGCAGCCAACTGACTACAGATACGCAGTATTTT.

This chain uses TRBV7-2 with TRBJ1-3; 8 bases match TRBD1. The germline CDR1 and CDR2 sequences are SGHTA and FQGNSA. J lost 0 bases, V lost 4 bases, and 2 bases had no gene match. This CDR3 has 15 amino acids. CDR3 DNA sequence: TGTGCCAGCAGCTATACAGGGGGCTCTGGAAACACCATATATTTT. The encoded protein is CASSYTGGSGNTIYF.

This clonotype was seen at least ten times. The gene calls are TRBV5-8 and TRBJ1-5, with D perhaps TRBD1 (6 bases). Looked up from germline, CDR1 is SGHTS and CDR2 is YDEGEE. This CDR3 contains 15 residues. Trimming removed 4 bases at V and 7 bases at J, with 18 bases between. CDR3 nucleotides: TGTGCCAGCAGCCCCTGGGTCAGGGGTAACCAGCCCCAGCATTTT. Translated: CASSPWVRGNQPQHF. Together with reference TRBV5-8 and TRBJ1-5, the CDR3 gives the full variable domain: EAGVTQSPTHLIKTRGQQATLRCSPISGHTSVYWYQQALGLGLQFLLWYDEGEERNRGNFPPRFSGRQFPNYSSELNVNALELEDSALYLCASSPWVRGNQPQHFGDGTRLSIL.

This clonotype has a count of ten or more. The J gene is TRBJ2-7, the V gene TRBV28; D is ambiguous. CDR1 and CDR2 (germline): MDHEN, SYDVKM. The CDR3 consists of 13 residues. With 6 bases removed from V and 0 bases from J, the gap between germline ends came to 9 bases. The CDR3 bases are TGTGCCAGCAGCGTTCCTGGCTCCTACGAGCAGTACTTC. This gives the protein CASSVPGSYEQYF.

This chain links TRBV18 with TRBJ2-1; D gene unclear. This CDR3 has 13 residues. Trimming took off 0 bases at V and 9 bases at J, with 9 bases between the two ends. Germline values: CDR1 KGHSH, CDR2 LQKENI. This CDR3 is CASSPPALGEQFF. The CDR3 DNA sequence: TGTGCCAGCTCACCACCGGCGCTCGGTGAGCAGTTCTTC.

The chain uses TRBV24-1 and TRBJ2-2; 7 nucleotides match TRBD1. V lost 9 bases, J lost 7 bases, and 4 bases stayed unmatched. Per the germline V gene, CDR1 is KGHDR and CDR2 is SFDVKD. The CDR3 extends over 12 amino acids. The CDR3 spells CATQGGIGELFF. CDR3 DNA sequence: TGTGCCACCCAAGGGGGCATCGGGGAGCTGTTTTTT.

This clonotype was seen a few times. CDR3 nucleotides: TGTGCCAGCAGCTTGTCCCCGACGGCAGGCACCGGGGAGCTGTTTTTT. It translates to CASSLSPTAGTGELFF. The chain couples TRBV5-5 to TRBJ2-2, with no clear D. The CDR3 totals 16 residues. V gave up 1 base and J gave up 4 bases, with 14 bases separating them. Germline lookup yields CDR1 SGHKS and CDR2 YYEKEE (reference sequence).

The gene calls are TRBV20-1 and TRBJ2-7; 7 nucleotides agree with TRBD2. J gave up 4 bases and V 5 bases, and 8 bases lay outside the gene matches. CDR3 length: 13 amino acids. Per germline, CDR1 DFQATT and CDR2 SNEGSKA (reference sequence). CDR3 coding DNA: TGCAGTGCTCCCGCCCCGGGGGGATACGAGCAGTACTTC. Its protein product is CSAPAPGGYEQYF.

Many counts were recorded for this clonotype. The chain recombines TRBV24-1 with TRBJ2-1, with a possible D match to TRBD2 (6 bases). V was trimmed by 6 bases and J by 0 bases, leaving 11 bases between them. Germline assignment: CDR1 KGHDR and CDR2 SFDVKD. The CDR3 extends over 15 amino acids. The DNA for the CDR3 is TGTGCCACCAGTTCGGGGGAGACCTCCTACAATGAGCAGTTCTTC. Its translation is CATSSGETSYNEQFF.